What follows is one T cell receptor beta chain and its context. Assay used: immunoSEQ multiplex PCR; TCRdb lists only in-frame clones, some missing. The table has approximately 40,000 clones, about nine tenths seen once. The data originate from a study of blood T cell repertoires in COVID-19. Whole-study context: PBMCs, B-cell-depleted T cells, or T cells were the source of the cDNA or gDNA that made up the material.

Germline V CDR1 and CDR2: SGHKS, YYEKEE (reference sequence). The length of the CDR3 is 15 residues. The trim removed 4 bases at V and 3 bases at J, leaving 9 bases unmatched. The chain uses TRBV5-5 and TRBJ2-7; 8 nucleotides agree with TRBD2. This TCR was sampled from a man in his sixties with acute or convalescent COVID-19. The source material was peripheral blood. The CDR3 is CASSDLRLAGYEQYF. The CDR3 DNA reads as TGTGCCAGCAGCGACTTAAGGCTAGCGGGCTACGAGCAGTACTTC.